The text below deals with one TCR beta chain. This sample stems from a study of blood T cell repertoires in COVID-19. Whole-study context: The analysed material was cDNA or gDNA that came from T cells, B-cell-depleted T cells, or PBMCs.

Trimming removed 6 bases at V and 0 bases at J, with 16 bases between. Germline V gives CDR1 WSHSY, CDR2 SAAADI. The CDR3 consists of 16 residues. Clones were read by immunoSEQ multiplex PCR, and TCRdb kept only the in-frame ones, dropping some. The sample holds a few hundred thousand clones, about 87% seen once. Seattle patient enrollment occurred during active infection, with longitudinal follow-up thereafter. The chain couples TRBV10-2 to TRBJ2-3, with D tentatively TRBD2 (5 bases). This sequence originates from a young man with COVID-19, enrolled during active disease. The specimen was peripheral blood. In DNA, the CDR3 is TGCGCCAGCAGGGTGGTGGGAGCCCCTAGCACAGATACGCAGTATTTT. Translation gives CASRVVGAPSTDTQYF.